A selection of T cell receptor beta chains follows, all from one sample in a study of blood T cell repertoires in COVID-19. Some clones are missing from TCRdb's copy, which holds only in-frame ones; the method was immunoSEQ multiplex PCR. The data contain 100,000 or so clones, approximately 92% of them singletons. Sequenced: peripheral blood. Receptors originate from a woman aged 45-60 years with COVID-19, enrolled during active disease. Each CDR3 is given with its conserved first and last residue. D genes are given only for firm matches. The listing skips clone size in some rows; elsewhere it reads once, few, many or a size class.

TRBJ1-1 TRBV27 TRBD1 NA CASSLAGGRTEAFF TGTGCCAGCAGTTTGGCAGGGGGAAGGACTGAAGCTTTCTTT
TRBJ1-4 TRBV6-1 NA NA CASSEAYRDRNEKLFF TGTGCCAGCAGTGAAGCTTACAGGGATCGCAATGAAAAACTGTTTTTT
TRBJ1-2 TRBV4-1 TRBD1 NA CASSRGGGKGANGYTF TGCGCCAGCAGCCGAGGAGGTGGTAAGGGGGCAAATGGCTACACCTTC
TRBJ1-4 TRBV19 TRBD1 NA CASSAGTGNEKLFF TGTGCCAGTAGTGCCGGGACAGGGAATGAAAAACTGTTTTTT
TRBJ2-3 TRBV2 TRBD2 NA CASSEAESGGGSTQYF TGTGCCAGCAGTGAAGCAGAGAGCGGGGGAGGGAGTACGCAGTATTTT
TRBJ2-2 TRBV5-1 TRBD1 NA CASSSNPGQVDTGELFF TGCGCCAGCAGCTCTAATCCGGGACAGGTAGACACCGGGGAGCTGTTTTTT
TRBJ1-5 TRBV6-5 NA NA CASGRVGQPQHF TGTGCCAGTGGGAGGGTAGGCCAGCCCCAGCATTTT
TRBJ1-2 TRBV7-9 TRBD1 once CASSLGGQGSNYGYTF TGTGCCAGCAGCTTAGGGGGACAGGGGAGCAACTATGGCTACACCTTC
TRBJ1-1 TRBV6-6 NA NA CASRKGDYEAFF TGTGCCAGCAGAAAGGGGGACTATGAAGCTTTCTTT
TRBJ1-2 TRBV5-1 TRBD1 once CASSLGQGHGYTF TGCGCCAGCAGCTTGGGACAGGGCCATGGCTACACCTTC
TRBJ1-1 TRBV6-6 NA few CASTPGQNTEAFF TGTGCCAGCACCCCGGGACAGAACACTGAAGCTTTCTTT
TRBJ1-4 TRBV29-1 NA NA CSACMRGPGRGREKLFF TGCAGCGCCTGCATGCGGGGCCCAGGGCGTGGGCGGGAAAAACTGTTTTTT
TRBJ1-1 TRBV5-1 NA NA CASSPAGNTEAFF TGCGCCAGCTCACCAGCGGGAAACACTGAAGCTTTCTTT
TRBJ1-6 TRBV27 NA NA CASSLEAGRRSPLHF TGTGCCAGCAGTTTAGAGGCGGGGCGACGGTCACCCCTCCACTTT
TRBJ1-1 TRBV30 NA NA CAWSVLSNTEAFF TGTGCCTGGAGTGTACTGAGTAACACTGAAGCTTTCTTT
TRBJ1-2 TRBV6-6 NA NA CASSPLGSQDSARRGYTF TGTGCCAGCAGTCCGTTGGGGTCGCAGGACAGTGCCCGACGCGGCTACACCTTC
TRBJ1-1 TRBV12-3/TRBV12-4 NA NA CASSLRTEAFF TGTGCCAGCAGTCTTAGAACTGAAGCTTTCTTT
TRBJ2-1 TRBV27 NA few CASSLRRGPYNEQFF TGTGCCAGCAGTTTAAGGCGGGGGCCTTACAATGAGCAGTTCTTC
TRBJ1-4 TRBV19 TRBD1 NA CASSLGQGTPGKLFF TGTGCCAGTAGCCTGGGACAGGGTACGCCCGGAAAACTGTTTTTT
TRBJ1-1 TRBV3-1/TRBV3-2 TRBD1 NA CASSRETGGRTEAFF TGTGCCAGCAGCCGAGAGACAGGGGGGAGAACTGAAGCTTTCTTT
TRBJ1-2 TRBV2 TRBD1 NA CASSGRGRDYGYTF TGTGCCAGCAGTGGCAGGGGGCGGGACTATGGCTACACCTTC
TRBJ1-1 TRBV5-6 TRBD1 NA CASSKPQGVNTEAFF TGTGCCAGCAGCAAGCCCCAGGGGGTGAACACTGAAGCTTTCTTT
TRBJ2-7 TRBV3-1/TRBV3-2 TRBD1 once CASSQGQGSYEQYF TGTGCCAGCAGCCAGGGACAGGGTTCCTACGAGCAGTACTTC
TRBJ2-3 TRBV30 NA NA CAWSNRGGDTQYF TGTGCCTGGAGTAATAGGGGGGGAGATACGCAGTATTTT
TRBJ1-5 TRBV21-1 NA NA CASSEGDRGQPQHF TGTGCCAGCAGCGAGGGGGACAGGGGCCAGCCCCAGCATTTT
TRBJ1-1 TRBV5-1 NA once CASSLTGPGGEAFF TGCGCCAGCAGCCTGACGGGCCCAGGAGGTGAAGCTTTCTTT
TRBJ2-5 TRBV5-1 NA NA CASSPQGGKETQYF TGCGCCAGCAGCCCCCAGGGAGGTAAAGAGACCCAGTACTTC
TRBJ1-1 TRBV10-3 NA NA CAISEYDMNTEAFF TGTGCCATCAGTGAGTATGACATGAACACTGAAGCTTTCTTT
TRBJ2-1 TRBV24-1 NA NA CATSVPPGYEQFF TGTGCCACCAGTGTCCCCCCCGGGTATGAGCAGTTCTTC
TRBJ1-5 TRBV27 NA NA CASSLSITGLGNQPQHF TGTGCCAGCAGTTTATCCATAACAGGGTTGGGAAATCAGCCCCAGCATTTT
TRBJ2-2 TRBV29-1 NA NA CSVFHSGGQTGELFF TGCAGCGTGTTCCACTCGGGGGGCCAAACCGGGGAGCTGTTTTTT
TRBJ2-3 TRBV11-2 TRBD1 NA CASSRGTGRTDTQYF TGTGCCAGCAGCCGAGGGACAGGGAGGACAGATACGCAGTATTTT
TRBJ1-1 TRBV14 NA NA CASSQDLLGGGTEAFF TGTGCCAGCAGCCAAGATCTCCTGGGGGGAGGGACTGAAGCTTTCTTT
TRBJ1-1 TRBV10-3 NA NA CAISESGGATEAFF TGTGCCATCAGTGAGTCGGGAGGGGCCACTGAAGCTTTCTTT
TRBJ1-5 TRBV19 TRBD1 NA CASSYPTGTGTSQPQHF TGTGCCAGTAGTTACCCGACCGGGACAGGGACGTCTCAGCCCCAGCATTTT
TRBJ1-2 TRBV3-1/TRBV3-2 NA NA CASSQGQVYGYTF TGTGCCAGCAGCCAAGGCCAGGTCTATGGCTACACCTTC
TRBJ1-2 TRBV21-1 NA NA CASSTAGEYYGYTF TGTGCCAGCAGCACGGCAGGGGAATACTATGGCTACACCTTC
TRBJ1-1 TRBV11-3 TRBD1 NA CASTLTGTEAFF TGTGCCAGCACCCTGACAGGGACTGAAGCTTTCTTT
TRBJ2-4 TRBV5-4 NA NA CASSLLPTREMTDIQYF TGTGCCAGCAGCCTCCTACCCACCAGGGAAATGACGGACATTCAGTACTTC
TRBJ2-1 TRBV14 TRBD2 NA CASSPRSLSGFHNEQFF TGTGCCAGCAGCCCCCGAAGCCTTAGCGGGTTCCACAATGAGCAGTTCTTC
TRBJ1-5 TRBV29-1 TRBD1 NA CSVAGTDNQPQHF TGCAGCGTTGCCGGGACAGATAATCAGCCCCAGCATTTT
TRBJ1-4 TRBV15 TRBD1 NA CATSRDRATNEKLFF TGTGCCACCAGCAGGGACAGGGCAACTAATGAAAAACTGTTTTTT
TRBJ2-4 TRBV11-3 TRBD2 NA CASSLRLRGGAVGAKNIQYF TGTGCCAGCAGCTTAAGACTGCGCGGGGGGGCTGTTGGCGCCAAAAACATTCAGTACTTC
TRBJ2-5 TRBV28 NA NA CASREGGGVQETQYF TGTGCCAGCAGGGAGGGAGGGGGAGTACAAGAGACCCAGTACTTC
TRBJ1-2 TRBV12-3/TRBV12-4 NA NA CATLLGAGYTF TGTGCCACACTTTTGGGGGCCGGCTACACCTTC
TRBJ2-3 TRBV19 NA NA CASSSTTDTQYF TGTGCCAGTTCATCTACGACAGATACGCAGTATTTT
TRBJ2-7 TRBV5-6 NA NA CASSHRRPGTYEQYF TGTGCCAGCAGCCACCGGAGGCCGGGTACCTACGAGCAGTACTTC
TRBJ1-2 TRBV28 NA NA CASSPITTVNYGYTF TGTGCCAGCAGTCCCATCACGACAGTCAACTATGGCTACACCTTC
TRBJ1-2 TRBV5-6 NA NA CASSTTGFGYTF TGTGCCAGCAGCACAACAGGGTTCGGCTACACCTTC
TRBJ1-1 TRBV7-9 NA NA CASTGGNTEAFF TGTGCCAGCACAGGAGGGAACACTGAAGCTTTCTTT
TRBJ1-2 TRBV7-8 NA NA CASSLLGSYGYTF TGTGCCAGCAGCTTGCTGGGCAGCTATGGCTACACCTTC
TRBJ1-1 TRBV2 NA NA CASVRGGELDEAFF TGTGCCAGCGTAAGAGGGGGAGAGTTGGATGAAGCTTTCTTT
TRBJ2-7 TRBV5-1 NA NA CASSLETGKSYEQYF TGCGCCAGCAGCTTGGAAACAGGGAAGTCCTACGAGCAGTACTTC